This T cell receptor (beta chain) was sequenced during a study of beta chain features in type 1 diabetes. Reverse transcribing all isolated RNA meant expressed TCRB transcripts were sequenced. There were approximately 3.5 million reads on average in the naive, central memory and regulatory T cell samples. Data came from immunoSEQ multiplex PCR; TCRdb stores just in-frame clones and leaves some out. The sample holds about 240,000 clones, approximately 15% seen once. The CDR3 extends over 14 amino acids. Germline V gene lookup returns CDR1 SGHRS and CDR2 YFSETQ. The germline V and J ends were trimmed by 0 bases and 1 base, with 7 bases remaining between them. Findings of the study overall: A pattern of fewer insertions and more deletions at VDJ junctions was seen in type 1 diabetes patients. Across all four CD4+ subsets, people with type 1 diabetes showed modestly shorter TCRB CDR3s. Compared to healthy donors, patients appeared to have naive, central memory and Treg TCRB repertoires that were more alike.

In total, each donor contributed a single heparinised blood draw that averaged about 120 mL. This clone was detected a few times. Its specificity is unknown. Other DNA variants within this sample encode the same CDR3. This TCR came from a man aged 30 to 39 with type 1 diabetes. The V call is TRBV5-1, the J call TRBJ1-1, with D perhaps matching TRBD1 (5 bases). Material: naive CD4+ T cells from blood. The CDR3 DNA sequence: TGCGCCAGCAGCTTGGGCAGGGCGAACACTGAAGCTTTCTTT. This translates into CASSLGRANTEAFF.